The entry below describes one T cell receptor beta chain. Its antigen is undetermined. The data were obtained in a study of graft-versus-host responses after intestinal transplantation. Overall study context: After anti-thymocyte globulin induction, recipients took tacrolimus and steroids for three to four years. Points from the study as a whole: GvH clonotypes were identified within recipient marrow, with a subset emerging first in ileum or blood.

Assay: immunoSEQ multiplex PCR; the TCRdb copy retains only in-frame clones and omits some. The table includes around 71,000 clones, 80% to 95% detected once. Following transplant, bone marrow was collected either from the posterior iliac crest or from another site chosen by the physician. V trimming: 0 bases; J trimming: 8 bases; junction bases outside the gene matches: 8. The germline gives CDR1 SGHRS, CDR2 YFSETQ. The CDR3 consists of 15 residues. The TCR originated in a human patient who received an intestinal transplant, so some T cells may come from the graft donor. The rearrangement joins TRBV5-1 to TRBJ2-1; 7 nucleotides line up with TRBD1. This specimen was bone marrow, taken 734 days after intestinal transplantation. This CDR3 is CASSLVTGAQYEQFF. CDR3 sequence (DNA): TGCGCCAGCAGCTTGGTAACAGGGGCTCAGTATGAGCAGTTCTTC.